These 29 T cell receptor beta chains came from one sample sequenced in a study of blood T cell repertoires in COVID-19. Profiling relied on immunoSEQ multiplex PCR, and the TCRdb table lists in-frame clones only, not all of them. The sample lists approximately 150,000 clones, 70% to 85% occurring once. Sample: PBMCs or T cells enriched from blood (not recorded which). All receptors come from a woman aged 70-85 years in a cohort exposed to, infected with or recovered from COVID-19 (not recorded which).

The chain has TRBV12-5 and TRBJ1-5; no reliable D call. Trimming cost V 5 bases and J 7 bases, with 18 bases left between them. Looked up from germline, CDR1 is LGHNT and CDR2 is FRNRAP. The CDR3 totals 15 residues. CDR3 in amino acids: CASGPRAHRSQPQHF. Written as DNA, the CDR3 is TGTGCTAGTGGTCCGAGGGCCCACAGATCCCAGCCCCAGCATTTT.

In this sample, this clone turned up a few times. The chain couples TRBV5-1 to TRBJ1-1; the D gene is possibly TRBD1 (5 bases). With 4 bases removed from V and 5 bases from J, the gap between germline ends came to 12 bases. Germline-derived CDR1 and CDR2 are SGHRS and YFSETQ. This CDR3 comprises 13 residues. CDR3 nucleotide sequence: TGCGCCAGCAGCCCCCGGGGGGGGACTGAAGCTTTCTTT. As protein: CASSPRGGTEAFF.

This clone was detected ten times or more. V is TRBV28 and J is TRBJ1-6, with a weak D call TRBD1 (5 bases). Germline V gene data show CDR1 as MDHEN and CDR2 as SYDVKM. There are 13 residues in the CDR3. The V end lost 4 bases, the J end lost 9 bases, and 10 bases lay between the germline ends. The CDR3 nucleotides are TGTGCCAGCAGTTCCCCCGGGGGTTCACCCCTCCACTTT. Translated, it gives CASSSPGGSPLHF.

The V gene is TRBV7-3, the J gene TRBJ2-5; TRBD2 matches 7 bases. V trimming: 1 base; J trimming: 4 bases; junction bases outside the gene matches: 0. CDR3 size: 13 residues. Germline V lookup: CDR1 SGHTA, CDR2 FQGTGA. CDR3 sequence: CASSLRGGETQYF. The CDR3 coding sequence is TGTGCCAGCAGCTTAAGGGGGGGAGAGACCCAGTACTTC.

The chain couples TRBV6-5 to TRBJ1-3; D is undetermined. The CDR3 sequence is 15 residues long. Trimming removed 2 bases from V and 0 bases from J, with 8 bases in between. Germline CDR1 reads MNHEY; CDR2 reads SVGAGI. CDR3 coding DNA: TGTGCCAGCAGTTACGGCCCTCTCTCTGGAAACACCATATATTTT. Encoded protein: CASSYGPLSGNTIYF.

V is TRBV5-1 and J is TRBJ2-1, with D tentatively TRBD2 (5 bases). Germline lookup yields CDR1 SGHRS and CDR2 YFSETQ. Trimming removed 5 bases at V and 6 bases at J, with 9 bases between. The CDR3 is made up of 12 amino acids. The CDR3 region is CASRELGNEQFF. The CDR3 DNA reads as TGCGCCAGCAGGGAACTAGGCAATGAGCAGTTCTTC.

A few counts support this clone. The J gene is TRBJ2-2, the V gene TRBV5-1, with a tentative D call TRBD2 (6 bases). Trimming took 4 bases from V and 5 from J, leaving 15 bases between them. Germline-derived CDR1 and CDR2 are SGHRS and YFSETQ. This CDR3 spans 15 amino acids. The DNA for the CDR3 is TGCGCCAGCAGCATAGGACCTGCGGGGACCGGGGAGCTGTTTTTT. The encoded protein is CASSIGPAGTGELFF.

The chain links TRBV6-5 to TRBJ2-7, with D tentatively TRBD2 (6 bases). CDR1 is MNHEY and CDR2 is SVGAGI in the germline V gene. The CDR3 has 14 amino acids. Between the trimmed V and J ends, which lost 6 bases and 1 base, there was a span of 13 bases. Here the CDR3 reads CASRGGAGSYEQYF. DNA for the CDR3: TGTGCCAGCAGGGGTGGGGCGGGGTCCTACGAGCAGTACTTC.

As for this clone: In the same sample, other DNA sequences code for this CDR3. The chain is built from TRBV7-8 and TRBJ1-1; D unresolved. This CDR3 has 13 amino acids. Per germline, CDR1 SGHVS and CDR2 FQNEAQ. Trimming took off 3 bases at V and 5 bases at J, with 10 bases between the two ends. CDR3 in amino acids: CASSLVPGTEAFF. CDR3 bases: TGTGCCAGCAGCTTGGTCCCGGGGACTGAAGCTTTCTTT. Looking up the rest from reference TRBV7-8 and TRBJ1-1 gives the full variable domain: GAGVSQSPRYKVAKRGQDVALRCDPISGHVSLFWYQQALGQGPEFLTYFQNEAQLDKSGLPSDRFFAERPEGSVSTLKIQRTQQEDSAVYLCASSLVPGTEAFFGQGTRLTVV.

This sequence joins TRBV5-1 and TRBJ1-2; TRBD1 aligns across 8 bases. V lost 0 bases and J lost 2; bases outside the gene matches: 0. This CDR3 comprises 14 residues. Germline V gene sequence: CDR1 SGHRS, CDR2 YFSETQ. The CDR3 here is CASSLGTGNYGYTF. Written as DNA, the CDR3 is TGCGCCAGCAGCTTGGGGACAGGGAACTATGGCTACACCTTC.

The J gene is TRBJ2-1, the V gene TRBV29-1; no firm D call. Germline V gene sequence: CDR1 SQVTM, CDR2 ANQGSEA. The CDR3 runs 11 residues. Trimming stripped 4 bases from V and 5 bases from J, with 6 bases between. The CDR3 DNA sequence: TGCAGCGTTGTACGAGACAATGAGCAGTTCTTC. It codes for CSVVRDNEQFF.

The rearrangement uses TRBV6-5 and TRBJ2-7; no firm D call. This CDR3 spans 14 amino acids. Germline assignment: CDR1 MNHEY and CDR2 SVGAGI. V was pared by 7 bases and J by 4 bases, with 17 bases between. In DNA form, the CDR3 reads TGTGCCAGCACCTCGACTGTACCCGGGTACGAGCAGTACTTC. Its protein product is CASTSTVPGYEQYF.

The chain carries TRBV28 and TRBJ2-5; 8 bases map to TRBD2. The V and J ends lost 6 bases and 5 bases, in that order; junction bases with no gene match: 8. This CDR3 region has 14 residues. Germline V gene lookup returns CDR1 MDHEN and CDR2 SYDVKM. Written as DNA, the CDR3 is TGTGCCAGCAGCCAAGGCGGGGGGCAGGAGACCCAGTACTTC. Translation: CASSQGGGQETQYF.

This chain uses TRBV5-1 with TRBJ1-1; perhaps TRBD1 as D (5 bases). V was clipped by 4 bases and J by 5 bases, with 15 bases between them. CDR1 is SGHRS, CDR2 YFSETQ, per germline. This CDR3 is 14 amino acids long. The CDR3 is CASSSLPGTTEAFF. CDR3 sequence (DNA): TGCGCCAGCAGCAGCCTCCCGGGGACTACTGAAGCTTTCTTT.

CDR3 amino acids: CASSPSGRETYEQYF. CDR3 coding DNA: TGCGCCAGCAGCCCCAGCGGGAGGGAAACCTACGAGCAGTACTTC. V is TRBV5-1 and J is TRBJ2-7, with 10 bases identical to TRBD2. The CDR3 length is 15 residues. With V trimmed by 4 bases and J by 2 bases, 6 bases remained unmatched. Germline values: CDR1 SGHRS, CDR2 YFSETQ.

The chain is built from TRBV2 and TRBJ2-1, with 13 bases aligning to TRBD2. J lost 6 bases, V lost 4 bases, and 3 bases had no gene match. Germline lookup yields CDR1 SNHLY and CDR2 FYNNEI. The CDR3 has 15 residues. CDR3 in amino acids: CASSGTSGRGNEQFF. The CDR3 coding sequence is TGTGCCAGCAGTGGGACTAGCGGGAGAGGCAATGAGCAGTTCTTC.

V gene TRBV10-3 combines with J gene TRBJ1-5; D remains ambiguous. This CDR3 region has 13 residues. From germline, CDR1 is ENHRY and CDR2 SYGVKD. The V gene lost 4 bases and the J gene lost 5 bases, with 9 bases spanning the gap. CDR3 nucleotides: TGTGCCATCAGTGGCACCGAGGATCAGCCCCAGCATTTT. Translated: CAISGTEDQPQHF.

V and J are TRBV6-5 and TRBJ1-5; D unclear. Trimming stripped 4 bases from V and 7 bases from J, with 11 bases between. From germline, CDR1 is MNHEY and CDR2 SVGAGI. The CDR3 contains 13 residues. The chain's CDR3 is CASSSLVDQPQHF. In DNA form, the CDR3 reads TGTGCCAGCAGTTCTCTAGTAGACCAGCCCCAGCATTTT.

V gene TRBV18 combines with J gene TRBJ1-3; tentatively, D is TRBD1 (5 bases). CDR3 length: 15 residues. Trimming left V 3 bases short and J 4 bases short, with 13 bases between. From germline, CDR1 is KGHSH and CDR2 LQKENI. The CDR3 here is CASSPTSGMGNTIYF. CDR3 nucleotide sequence: TGTGCCAGCTCACCTACCTCAGGGATGGGAAACACCATATATTTT.

The genes are TRBV29-1 and TRBJ2-5; 8 positions match TRBD2. From germline, CDR1 is SQVTM and CDR2 ANQGSEA. J gave up 5 bases and V 4 bases, and 6 bases lay outside the gene matches. This CDR3 is 13 amino acids long. CDR3: CSVGGLGDETQYF. CDR3 nucleotides: TGCAGCGTTGGGGGACTAGGCGATGAGACCCAGTACTTC.

The CDR3 here is CASRQHRLRDRNGNTIYF. As DNA, the CDR3 is TGCGCCAGCAGACAACATCGCCTCCGGGACAGGAATGGAAACACCATATATTTT. The chain couples TRBV4-1 to TRBJ1-3; 8 bases align to TRBD1. The CDR3 extends over 18 amino acids. Germline CDR1 is MGHRA and CDR2 is YSYEKL. V was clipped by 6 bases and J by 3 bases; unmatched bases: 16.

The rearrangement links TRBV28 to TRBJ2-7; 10 nucleotides agree with TRBD1. The CDR3 is made up of 16 amino acids. The V gene end was trimmed by 5 bases and the J gene end by 7 bases; junction bases not matched to a gene: 14. In germline, CDR1 is MDHEN, CDR2 SYDVKM. The CDR3 sequence is CASSTAGTGAYREQYF. CDR3 sequence (DNA): TGTGCCAGCAGTACCGCCGGGACAGGGGCGTATCGGGAGCAGTACTTC. Based on the CDR3 plus reference TRBV28 and TRBJ2-7, the full variable domain is DVKVTQSSRYLVKRTGEKVFLECVQDMDHENMFWYRQDPGLGLRLIYFSYDVKMKEKGDIPEGYSVSREKKERFSLILESASTNQTSMYLCASSTAGTGAYREQYFGPGTRLTVT.

The chain carries TRBV11-2 and TRBJ2-7; 10 nucleotides match TRBD2. This CDR3 contains 14 residues. The trim removed 6 bases at V and 3 bases at J, leaving 5 bases unmatched. Germline V gene lookup returns CDR1 SGHAT and CDR2 FQNNGV. The CDR3 is CASSTSGNDYEQYF. The CDR3 region has the DNA TGTGCCAGCAGTACTAGCGGGAATGACTACGAGCAGTACTTC.

Here the CDR3 reads CASSSSDRATNEKLFF. The CDR3 DNA reads as TGTGCCAGCAGCTCCTCGGACAGGGCAACTAATGAAAAACTGTTTTTT. This chain links TRBV28 with TRBJ1-4, with 8 bases matching TRBD1. This CDR3 is built from 16 residues. Germline CDR1 and CDR2: MDHEN and SYDVKM. Trimming cost V 6 bases and J 0 bases; bases outside gene matches: 6.

The chain has TRBV30 and TRBJ2-1; TRBD2 aligns across 14 bases. This CDR3 spans 15 amino acids. Per germline, CDR1 GTSNPN and CDR2 SVGIG (reference sequence). With V trimmed by 7 bases and J by 7 bases, 9 bases remained unmatched. The CDR3 sequence: CASPGGTSGSNEQFF. The CDR3 DNA is TGTGCCTCCCCGGGTGGGACTAGCGGGAGTAATGAGCAGTTCTTC.

This chain joins TRBV19 and TRBJ1-4; the match to TRBD1 covers 8 bases. The CDR3 loop spans 13 amino acids. V was clipped by 6 bases and J by 11 bases; unmatched bases: 8. Looked up from germline, CDR1 is LNHDA and CDR2 is SQIVND (reference sequence). The CDR3 region has the DNA TGTGCCAGTAGATCGTCTTCAGGGGGCAAACTGTTTTTT. It translates to CASRSSSGGKLFF. Full variable domain (missing parts from reference TRBV19 and TRBJ1-4): DGGITQSPKYLFRKEGQNVTLSCEQNLNHDAMYWYRQDPGQGLRLIYYSQIVNDFQKGDIAEGYSVSREKKESFPLTVTSAQKNPTAFYLCASRSSSGGKLFFGSGTQLSVL.

This clone has just a few counts. The J gene is TRBJ1-2, the V gene TRBV6-2 or TRBV6-3; possibly TRBD1 for D (6 bases). V lost 4 bases and J 4 bases, leaving 7 bases between the germline ends. Germline-derived CDR1 and CDR2 are MNHEY and SVGEGT. The CDR3 totals 12 residues. The DNA for the CDR3 is TGTGCCAGCAGTTTGGACAGCTATGGCTACACCTTC. This sequence encodes CASSLDSYGYTF.

This clone was detected only a few times. Other DNA sequences of this sample code for an identical CDR3. V and J are TRBV5-1 and TRBJ1-1; a possible D gene is TRBD1 (5 bases). Germline CDR1 and CDR2: SGHRS and YFSETQ. V shed 2 bases and J shed 0 bases, with 8 bases lying between them. The CDR3 has 14 residues. CDR3 loop: CASSFDSLNTEAFF. The CDR3 region has the DNA TGCGCCAGCAGCTTCGACAGTCTGAACACTGAAGCTTTCTTT.

The rearrangement links TRBV7-3 to TRBJ1-2; a possible D gene is TRBD1 (6 bases). The CDR3 is 15 amino acids. Trimming removed 11 bases from V and 6 bases from J, with 25 bases in between. The V gene's germline CDR1 is SGHTA and CDR2 FQGTGA. CDR3 bases: TGTGCCTCATCCCCCACAGGGAGGGTAAACGATGGCTACACCTTC. Translation: CASSPTGRVNDGYTF.